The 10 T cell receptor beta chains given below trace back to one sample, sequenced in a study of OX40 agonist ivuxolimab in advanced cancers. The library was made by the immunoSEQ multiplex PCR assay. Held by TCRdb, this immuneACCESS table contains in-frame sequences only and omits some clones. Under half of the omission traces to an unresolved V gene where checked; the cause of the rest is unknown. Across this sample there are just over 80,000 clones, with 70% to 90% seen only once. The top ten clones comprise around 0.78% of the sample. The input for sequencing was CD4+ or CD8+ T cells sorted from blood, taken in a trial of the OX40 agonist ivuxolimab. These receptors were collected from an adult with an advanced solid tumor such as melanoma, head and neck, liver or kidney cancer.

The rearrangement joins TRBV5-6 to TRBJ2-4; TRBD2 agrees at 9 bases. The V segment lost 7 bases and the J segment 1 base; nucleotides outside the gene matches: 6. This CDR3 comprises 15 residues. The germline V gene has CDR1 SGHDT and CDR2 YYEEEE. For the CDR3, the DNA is TGTGCCAGCTCGGCGGGGGGGTTTGCCAAAAACATTCAGTACTTC. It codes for CASSAGGFAKNIQYF. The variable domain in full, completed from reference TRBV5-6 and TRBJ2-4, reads DAGVTQSPTHLIKTRGQQVTLRCSPKSGHDTVSWYQQALGQGPQFIFQYYEEEERQRGNFPDRFSGHQFPNYSSELNVNALLLGDSALYLCASSAGGFAKNIQYFGAGTRLSVL.

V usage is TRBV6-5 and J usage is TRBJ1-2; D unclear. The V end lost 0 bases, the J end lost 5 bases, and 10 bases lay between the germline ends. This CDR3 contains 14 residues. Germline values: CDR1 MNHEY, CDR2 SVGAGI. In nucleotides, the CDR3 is TGTGCCAGCAGTTACTCGTACGTTCCGTATGGCTACACCTTC. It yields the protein CASSYSYVPYGYTF.

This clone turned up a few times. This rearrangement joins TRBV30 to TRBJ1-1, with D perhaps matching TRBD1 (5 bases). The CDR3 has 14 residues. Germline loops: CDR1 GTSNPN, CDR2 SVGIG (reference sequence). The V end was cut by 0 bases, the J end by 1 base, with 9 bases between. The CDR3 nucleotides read TGTGCCTGGAGTGTTTACAGGAAGAACACTGAAGCTTTCTTT. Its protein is CAWSVYRKNTEAFF.

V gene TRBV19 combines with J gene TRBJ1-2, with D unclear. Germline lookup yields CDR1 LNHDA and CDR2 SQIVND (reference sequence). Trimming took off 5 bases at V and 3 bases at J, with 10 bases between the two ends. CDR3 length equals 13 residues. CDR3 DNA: TGTGCCAGTAGTTACGGGCGGGACTATGGCTACACCTTC. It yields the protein CASSYGRDYGYTF.

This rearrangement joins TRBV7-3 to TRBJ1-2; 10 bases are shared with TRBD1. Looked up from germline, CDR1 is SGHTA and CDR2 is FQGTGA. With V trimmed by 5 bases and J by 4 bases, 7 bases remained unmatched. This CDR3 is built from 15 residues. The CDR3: CASSPRQGAVYGYTF. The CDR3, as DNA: TGTGCCAGCAGCCCCCGACAGGGGGCCGTCTATGGCTACACCTTC.

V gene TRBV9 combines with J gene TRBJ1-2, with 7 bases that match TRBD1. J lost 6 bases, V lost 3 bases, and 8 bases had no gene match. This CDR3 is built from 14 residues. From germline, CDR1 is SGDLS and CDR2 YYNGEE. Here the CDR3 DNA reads TGTGCCAGCAGCGCGCCTTCCGACAGGGATGGCTACACCTTC. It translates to CASSAPSDRDGYTF.

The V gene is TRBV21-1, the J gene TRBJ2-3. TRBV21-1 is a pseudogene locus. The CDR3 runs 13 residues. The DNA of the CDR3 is TGTGCCAGCAGCAACTGGGGATGCAGTACGCAGTATTTT. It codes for CASSNWGCSTQYF.

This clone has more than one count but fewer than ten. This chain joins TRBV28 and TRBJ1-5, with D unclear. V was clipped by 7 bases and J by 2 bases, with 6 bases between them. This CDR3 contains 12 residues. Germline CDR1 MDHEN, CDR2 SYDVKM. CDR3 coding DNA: TGTGCCAGCAAGGGAGGCAATCAGCCCCAGCATTTT. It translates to CASKGGNQPQHF.

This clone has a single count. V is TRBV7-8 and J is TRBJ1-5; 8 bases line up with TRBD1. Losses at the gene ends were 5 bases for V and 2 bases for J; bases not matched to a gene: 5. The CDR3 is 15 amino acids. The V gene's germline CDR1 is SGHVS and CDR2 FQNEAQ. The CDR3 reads CASSGTGGGNQPQHF. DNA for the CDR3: TGTGCCAGCAGCGGAACAGGGGGGGGCAATCAGCCCCAGCATTTT.

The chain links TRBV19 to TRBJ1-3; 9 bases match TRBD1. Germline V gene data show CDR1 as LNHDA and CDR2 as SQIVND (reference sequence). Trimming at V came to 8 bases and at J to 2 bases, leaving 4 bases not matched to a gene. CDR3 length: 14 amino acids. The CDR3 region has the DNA TGTGCCAGTGAACAGGGGGCAGCTGGAAACACCATATATTTT. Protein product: CASEQGAAGNTIYF.